Listed below are T cell receptor beta chains from one sample, sequenced in a study of regulatory T cells in long-lasting Graves disease. In TCRdb, the multiplex PCR reads were re-called with MiXCR into one record per CDR3 protein. The sample contains roughly 500,000 distinct CDR3 sequences, 13% of which appear only once. A further study also used this sample, focusing on T cells in Graves' hyperthyroidism and ophthalmopathy.

Sample: peripheral blood mononuclear cells (PBMCs), taken at new diagnosis, from a patient treated with antithyroid drugs. The receptor source for this set is a man aged 25-40 years with Graves disease. Each CDR3 is given with its conserved first and last residue. Each record gives: V gene, clone size, J gene, CDR3 length, D gene, CDR3 DNA, CDR3 protein. D genes are given only for firm matches. Some rows have no size entry. The others give once, few or many, or a class for an expanded clone.

v_call: TRBV19; clone_size: few; j_call: TRBJ1-5; cdr3_length: 12; d_call: -; cdr3_nt: TGTGCCAGTAGTAGTCTTAGTCAGCCCCAGCATTTT; cdr3_aa: CASSSLSQPQHF
v_call: TRBV5-1; clone_size: many; j_call: TRBJ2-1; cdr3_length: 12; d_call: TRBD1; cdr3_nt: TGCGCCAGCGGTACAGGGGATTGGGAGCAGTTCTTC; cdr3_aa: CASGTGDWEQFF
v_call: TRBV5-1; clone_size: many; j_call: TRBJ2-7; cdr3_length: 13; d_call: -; cdr3_nt: TGCGCCAGCAGCCTAGATCACTCCTACGAGCAGTACTTC; cdr3_aa: CASSLDHSYEQYF
v_call: TRBV29-1; clone_size: many; j_call: TRBJ2-2; cdr3_length: 15; d_call: -; cdr3_nt: TGCAGCGTTGATCCTTGCAGCACGAACACCGGGGAGCTGTTTTTT; cdr3_aa: CSVDPCSTNTGELFF
v_call: TRBV5-1; clone_size: many; j_call: TRBJ2-3; cdr3_length: 14; d_call: -; cdr3_nt: TGCGCCAGCAGCTTTGGGGGATTCACAGATACGCAGTATTTT; cdr3_aa: CASSFGGFTDTQYF
v_call: TRBV10-3; clone_size: few; j_call: TRBJ2-5; cdr3_length: 12; d_call: -; cdr3_nt: TGTGCCCCCCCTCAGGAGGTCGAGACCCAGTACTTC; cdr3_aa: CAPPQEVETQYF
v_call: TRBV11-3; clone_size: many; j_call: TRBJ2-3; cdr3_length: 14; d_call: -; cdr3_nt: TGTGCCAGCAGCTTAGGCGGGGTCGGGGATACGCAGTATTTT; cdr3_aa: CASSLGGVGDTQYF
v_call: TRBV19; clone_size: -; j_call: TRBJ1-3; cdr3_length: 13; d_call: -; cdr3_nt: TGTGCCAGTCGGGTCCCGAATGGAAACACCATATATTTT; cdr3_aa: CASRVPNGNTIYF
v_call: TRBV12-3/TRBV12-4; clone_size: many; j_call: TRBJ2-3; cdr3_length: 15; d_call: TRBD2; cdr3_nt: TGTGCCAGCATCCTCTTAGCGGGGGGCACAGATACGCAGTATTTT; cdr3_aa: CASILLAGGTDTQYF
v_call: TRBV7-9; clone_size: few; j_call: TRBJ2-7; cdr3_length: 15; d_call: TRBD2; cdr3_nt: TGTGCCAGCAGCTTCCGGGGGGATATCGTCTACGAGCAGTACTTC; cdr3_aa: CASSFRGDIVYEQYF
v_call: TRBV6-1; clone_size: many; j_call: TRBJ2-7; cdr3_length: 13; d_call: -; cdr3_nt: TGTGCCAGCACATTGCAGGTGCCGTACGAGCAGTACTTC; cdr3_aa: CASTLQVPYEQYF
v_call: TRBV5-5; clone_size: few; j_call: TRBJ2-5; cdr3_length: 14; d_call: -; cdr3_nt: TGTGCCAGCAGCAGACGGACGTACCAAGAGACCCAGTACTTC; cdr3_aa: CASSRRTYQETQYF
v_call: TRBV19; clone_size: many; j_call: TRBJ2-1; cdr3_length: 15; d_call: TRBD2; cdr3_nt: TGTGCCAGTAGTGTCGGACTAGTGTCCCACAATGAGCAGTTCTTC; cdr3_aa: CASSVGLVSHNEQFF
v_call: TRBV30; clone_size: few; j_call: TRBJ2-3; cdr3_length: 16; d_call: -; cdr3_nt: TGTGCCTGGAGTGAGCGGCGGCTTCTCGACACAGATACGCAGTATTTT; cdr3_aa: CAWSERRLLDTDTQYF
v_call: TRBV20-1; clone_size: -; j_call: TRBJ2-4; cdr3_length: 17; d_call: -; cdr3_nt: TGCAGTGCTAGCCGCAAAAGGAGGGTTTCGTCCAAAAACATTCAGTACTTC; cdr3_aa: CSASRKRRVSSKNIQYF
v_call: TRBV2; clone_size: many; j_call: TRBJ2-7; cdr3_length: 13; d_call: -; cdr3_nt: TGTGCCAGCAGTGAAAGGCAGGCCTACGAGCAGTACTTC; cdr3_aa: CASSERQAYEQYF
v_call: TRBV29-1; clone_size: many; j_call: TRBJ2-5; cdr3_length: 14; d_call: TRBD1; cdr3_nt: TGCAGCGCACTCCTCGCAGGGGGCCTCGCGAACCAGTACTTC; cdr3_aa: CSALLAGGLANQYF
v_call: TRBV27; clone_size: few; j_call: TRBJ1-2; cdr3_length: 14; d_call: -; cdr3_nt: TGTGCCAGCAGTCCTTTTGGGGATAACTATGGCTACACCTTC; cdr3_aa: CASSPFGDNYGYTF
v_call: TRBV5-1; clone_size: few; j_call: TRBJ1-3; cdr3_length: 13; d_call: -; cdr3_nt: TGCGCCAGCAGCTTGGCAGACGGAAACACCATATATTTT; cdr3_aa: CASSLADGNTIYF
v_call: TRBV20-1; clone_size: -; j_call: TRBJ2-7; cdr3_length: 12; d_call: TRBD2; cdr3_nt: TGCAGTGCTAGGCGGGAGTTTGGCGAGCAGTACTTC; cdr3_aa: CSARREFGEQYF
v_call: TRBV20-1; clone_size: -; j_call: TRBJ2-3; cdr3_length: 14; d_call: -; cdr3_nt: TGCAGTGCTAGAGATTTAGGGGCCCCAGATACGCAGTATTTT; cdr3_aa: CSARDLGAPDTQYF
v_call: TRBV12-3/TRBV12-4; clone_size: many; j_call: TRBJ2-7; cdr3_length: 13; d_call: TRBD1; cdr3_nt: TGTGCCAGCCGGGACAGATTGGCCTACGAGCAGTACTTC; cdr3_aa: CASRDRLAYEQYF
v_call: TRBV18; clone_size: -; j_call: TRBJ2-2; cdr3_length: 16; d_call: -; cdr3_nt: TGTGCCAGTACAAACTACAGGGTCCTTAACACCGGGGAGCTGTTTTTT; cdr3_aa: CASTNYRVLNTGELFF
v_call: TRBV27; clone_size: many; j_call: TRBJ2-7; cdr3_length: 13; d_call: -; cdr3_nt: TGTGCCAGCAGCTGGCGGGCAGCCCGAGAGCAGTACTTC; cdr3_aa: CASSWRAAREQYF
v_call: TRBV5-1; clone_size: many; j_call: TRBJ1-1; cdr3_length: 14; d_call: TRBD1; cdr3_nt: TGCGCCAGCAGCGCGATAGGGGGCAGGACTGAAGCTTTCTTT; cdr3_aa: CASSAIGGRTEAFF
v_call: TRBV20-1; clone_size: many; j_call: TRBJ2-1; cdr3_length: 14; d_call: TRBD2; cdr3_nt: TGCAGTGCTAGAGATGGCGGGAGTAGCAATGAGCAGTTCTTC; cdr3_aa: CSARDGGSSNEQFF
v_call: TRBV20-1; clone_size: few; j_call: TRBJ2-4; cdr3_length: 16; d_call: TRBD2; cdr3_nt: TGCAGTGCTAGAGCGCCGGGACTAGAGTCGAAAGACATTCAGTACTTC; cdr3_aa: CSARAPGLESKDIQYF
v_call: TRBV27; clone_size: many; j_call: TRBJ2-4; cdr3_length: 14; d_call: TRBD1; cdr3_nt: TGTGCCAGCAGTTATCAACAGGGGGCAGGCATTCAGTACTTC; cdr3_aa: CASSYQQGAGIQYF
v_call: TRBV19; clone_size: few; j_call: TRBJ2-3; cdr3_length: 14; d_call: -; cdr3_nt: TGTGCCAGTAGTATCCCTAGGGGCACAGATACGCAGTATTTT; cdr3_aa: CASSIPRGTDTQYF
v_call: TRBV15; clone_size: few; j_call: TRBJ2-1; cdr3_length: 17; d_call: -; cdr3_nt: TGTGCCACCAGCAGGCCCGGGGCGAGGGGAGGGACAGATGAGCAGTTCTTC; cdr3_aa: CATSRPGARGGTDEQFF
v_call: TRBV7-9; clone_size: few; j_call: TRBJ2-5; cdr3_length: 14; d_call: TRBD1; cdr3_nt: TGTGCCAGCACACCGACAGGGTCGGGTGAGACCCAGTACTTC; cdr3_aa: CASTPTGSGETQYF
v_call: TRBV6-2/TRBV6-3; clone_size: few; j_call: TRBJ2-1; cdr3_length: 16; d_call: -; cdr3_nt: TGTGCCAGCAGTTCGGGGACCGAGGGTTTGGTCAATGAGCAGTTCTTC; cdr3_aa: CASSSGTEGLVNEQFF
v_call: TRBV15; clone_size: many; j_call: TRBJ2-3; cdr3_length: 16; d_call: TRBD2; cdr3_nt: TGTGCCACCAGCACGGGACTAGCGGGAGGGACAGATACGCAGTATTTT; cdr3_aa: CATSTGLAGGTDTQYF
v_call: TRBV18; clone_size: many; j_call: TRBJ2-3; cdr3_length: 15; d_call: -; cdr3_nt: TGTGCCAGCTCACCCGCGGCTTTCGAGACAGATACGCAGTATTTT; cdr3_aa: CASSPAAFETDTQYF
v_call: TRBV7-8; clone_size: few; j_call: TRBJ1-2; cdr3_length: 14; d_call: TRBD1; cdr3_nt: TGTGCCAGCAGGGGGACAGGGGGCGCTTATGGCTACACCTTC; cdr3_aa: CASRGTGGAYGYTF
v_call: TRBV5-5; clone_size: many; j_call: TRBJ2-7; cdr3_length: 16; d_call: TRBD1; cdr3_nt: TGTGCCAGCAGCCCCCACCCGGGACAGGGGGCGAGCGAGCAGTACTTC; cdr3_aa: CASSPHPGQGASEQYF
v_call: TRBV18; clone_size: many; j_call: TRBJ2-1; cdr3_length: 11; d_call: -; cdr3_nt: TGTGCCAGCTCACCAGAAGATGAGCAGTTCTTC; cdr3_aa: CASSPEDEQFF